This record covers a single TCR beta chain. Its antigen remains unknown. The sample comes from a study of CD8 T cells in Susac syndrome. Study outcomes and limitations: By the study's own acknowledgment, its TCR sequencing and HLA analysis included relatively few individuals.

The authors reverse transcribed roughly 0.5 to 1 ug RNA with random hexamers. Each CDR3 protein gets one entry after TCRdb re-called the immunoSEQ multiplex PCR reads with MiXCR. The profile shows some 200,000 distinct CDR3 sequences, around nine tenths of them singletons. Germline V gene sequence: CDR1 PRHDT, CDR2 FYEKMQ (reference sequence). The CDR3 is 14 amino acids. V was clipped by 1 base and J by 2 bases, with 8 bases between them. The sequence was obtained from a human donor with multiple sclerosis. J is TRBJ2-5 and V is TRBV13; weak D call: TRBD2 (6 bases). The sample comprised CD8+ T cells from PBMCs. The CDR3 is CASSLEDYQETQYF. The CDR3 bases are TGTGCCAGCAGCTTAGAGGACTATCAAGAGACCCAGTACTTC.